Each of the 13 T cell receptor beta chains below was sequenced from the same sample in a study of blood T cell repertoires in COVID-19. Clones were sequenced by immunoSEQ multiplex PCR, and TCRdb holds only the in-frame ones, with some missing. Of about 350,000 clones listed, approximately 89% are singletons. Sample: peripheral blood. These TCRs come from a woman in her sixties or seventies with COVID-19, enrolled during active disease.

This clone came up once. The CDR3 loop is CASSYSTSGGRTDTQYF. CDR3 DNA: TGTGCCAGCAGTTACTCGACCAGCGGGGGTCGGACAGATACGCAGTATTTT. The J gene is TRBJ2-3, the V gene TRBV6-2 or TRBV6-3; 8 nucleotides agree with TRBD2. V shed 0 bases, J shed 3 bases, and the junction held 8 bases outside the gene matches. Germline V CDR1 and CDR2: MNHEY, SVGEGT. This CDR3 comprises 17 residues.

This clone was seen a handful of times. The rearrangement links TRBV11-2 to TRBJ1-1; 8 bases fit TRBD1. The CDR3 is 13 amino acids. Looked up from germline, CDR1 is SGHAT and CDR2 is FQNNGV. V was pared by 1 base and J by 12 bases, with 7 bases of the junction left unmatched. The chain's CDR3 is CASSLAGGRATFF. The CDR3 DNA sequence: TGTGCCAGCAGCTTAGCAGGGGGCCGGGCGACTTTCTTT.

This CDR3 is CASSDPPGTGVNEKLFF. CDR3 bases: TGTGCCAGCAGTGATCCCCCCGGGACGGGAGTAAATGAAAAACTGTTTTTT. V is TRBV2 and J is TRBJ1-4; D is possibly TRBD1 (5 bases). The CDR3 runs 17 residues. Germline lookup yields CDR1 SNHLY and CDR2 FYNNEI. With 3 bases removed from V and 5 bases from J, the gap between germline ends came to 19 bases.

The chain joins TRBV11-2 to TRBJ2-5, with a possible D match to TRBD2 (6 bases). Germline assignment: CDR1 SGHAT and CDR2 FQNNGV. The ends were cut back, 1 base at V and 5 bases at J, with 8 bases in the middle. This CDR3 region has 13 residues. CDR3 coding DNA: TGTGCCAGCAGCTTAGGGGGGGTGGAGACCCAGTACTTC. It translates to CASSLGGVETQYF.

This clone was counted once. The rearrangement links TRBV29-1 to TRBJ1-4, with D tentatively TRBD1 (5 bases). CDR3 length: 13 amino acids. Deletions cut 0 bases from V and 7 bases from J, with 9 bases between. Looked up from germline, CDR1 is SQVTM and CDR2 is ANQGSEA. The CDR3 nucleotides read TGCAGCGTTGAAGAGGGGCGGGGTGAAAAACTGTTTTTT. It specifies CSVEEGRGEKLFF.

CDR3 sequence: CASTGLLNQPQHF. The CDR3 region has the DNA TGTGCCAGCACAGGCCTTCTCAATCAGCCCCAGCATTTT. V usage is TRBV28 and J usage is TRBJ1-5; the D is unclear. The germline gives CDR1 MDHEN, CDR2 SYDVKM. Trimming pared 7 bases from V and 3 bases from J, leaving 10 bases between. The length of the CDR3 is 13 residues.

The chain couples TRBV11-2 to TRBJ1-2, with D maybe TRBD1 (5 bases). V was trimmed by 1 base and J by 6 bases, leaving 12 bases between them. The CDR3 is made up of 14 amino acids. CDR1 is SGHAT and CDR2 is FQNNGV in the germline V gene. CDR3 residues: CASSLVSGPDGYTF. As DNA, the CDR3 is TGTGCCAGCAGCTTAGTTTCAGGGCCGGATGGCTACACCTTC. The full variable domain, completed using reference TRBV11-2 and TRBJ1-2, is EAGVAQSPRYKIIEKRQSVAFWCNPISGHATLYWYQQILGQGPKLLIQFQNNGVVDDSQLPKDRFSAERLKGVDSTLKIQPAKLEDSAVYLCASSLVSGPDGYTFGSGTRLTVV.

This rearrangement joins TRBV30 to TRBJ1-4; possibly TRBD1 for D (5 bases). The CDR3 consists of 14 residues. Trimming left V 2 bases short and J 4 bases short, with 11 bases between. Germline CDR1 reads GTSNPN; CDR2 reads SVGIG (reference sequence). CDR3 in amino acids: CAWSYTGSNEKLFF. CDR3 in DNA: TGTGCCTGGAGTTATACAGGTAGTAATGAAAAACTGTTTTTT.

This chain connects TRBV11-2 to TRBJ1-2; D might be TRBD1 (6 bases). This CDR3 is 16 amino acids long. V lost 4 bases, J lost 7 bases, and 22 bases lay in between. In germline, CDR1 is SGHAT, CDR2 FQNNGV. Written as DNA, the CDR3 is TGTGCCAGCAGCTCCAGGGGTAGGGGGGGCAGTGTTGGCTACACCTTC. Residues: CASSSRGRGGSVGYTF.

The V and J genes are TRBV6-5 and TRBJ1-3; a weak D match, TRBD1 (6 bases). V dropped 6 bases and J dropped 3 bases, with 12 bases sitting between them. CDR3 length: 14 amino acids. Germline assignment: CDR1 MNHEY and CDR2 SVGAGI. The chain's CDR3 is CASRPPGVGNTIYF. The CDR3 DNA is TGTGCCAGCAGACCCCCAGGGGTTGGAAACACCATATATTTT.

J is TRBJ1-2 and V is TRBV7-6; 7 bases are a match to TRBD1. J was trimmed by 4 bases and V by 9 bases; bases with no gene match: 11. The germline V gene encodes CDR1 SGHVS and CDR2 FNYEAQ. This CDR3 is 14 amino acids long. Written as DNA, the CDR3 is TGTGCCAGAGAACGGAGTCAGGGGGGCTATGGCTACACCTTC. Its translation is CARERSQGGYGYTF.

The V call is TRBV5-1, the J call TRBJ2-3; D is unclear. V was clipped by 0 bases and J by 0 bases, with 11 bases between them. Per the germline V gene, CDR1 is SGHRS and CDR2 is YFSETQ. The CDR3 sequence is 16 residues long. The CDR3 spells CASSLGYVRSTDTQYF. The DNA for the CDR3 is TGCGCCAGCAGCTTGGGCTACGTGAGAAGCACAGATACGCAGTATTTT.

This clone was found once. This sample includes further DNA sequences coding for the same CDR3. The chain links TRBV5-4 to TRBJ1-3; D might be TRBD1 (6 bases). The CDR3 is 14 amino acids. The V gene's germline CDR1 is SGHNT and CDR2 YYREEE (reference sequence). With 4 bases removed from V and 3 bases from J, the gap between germline ends came to 11 bases. The CDR3 nucleotides are TGTGCCAGCAGCCGCACAGGGAGTGGAAACACCATATATTTT. Its protein is CASSRTGSGNTIYF.